This T cell receptor (beta chain) was identified during a study of CD8 T cell repertoires and HIV-1 epitope variants. Study-wide background: Controls included no peptide, Ebola AY9 epitope, and a CMV, EBV, flu pool. Tested: three Gag epitope families, Nef HW9 and YT9. T cells were cultured for nine to ten days with cytokines added on days 3 and 7. An uncultured baseline aliquot held 1M T cells.

This clone was counted only a few times. Its target is not known. Germline V lookup: CDR1 LNHDA, CDR2 SQIVND (reference sequence). Trimming took 4 bases from V and 6 from J; bases not matched to a gene: 7. This CDR3 contains 14 residues. The data were produced by immunoSEQ multiplex PCR, yet TCRdb's version contains in-frame clones alone and is incomplete. Altogether about 3,200 clones are present, roughly 63% being singletons, with the ten largest covering under 55%. This TCR was recovered from a male donor with HIV. The rearrangement uses TRBV19 and TRBJ2-7, with 9 bases that match TRBD1. Specimen: cultured CD8+ T cells derived from PBMCs. For the CDR3, the DNA is TGTGCCAGTAGTAGAGGGACAGGGCCTGGCGAGCAGTACTTC. Translated: CASSRGTGPGEQYF.